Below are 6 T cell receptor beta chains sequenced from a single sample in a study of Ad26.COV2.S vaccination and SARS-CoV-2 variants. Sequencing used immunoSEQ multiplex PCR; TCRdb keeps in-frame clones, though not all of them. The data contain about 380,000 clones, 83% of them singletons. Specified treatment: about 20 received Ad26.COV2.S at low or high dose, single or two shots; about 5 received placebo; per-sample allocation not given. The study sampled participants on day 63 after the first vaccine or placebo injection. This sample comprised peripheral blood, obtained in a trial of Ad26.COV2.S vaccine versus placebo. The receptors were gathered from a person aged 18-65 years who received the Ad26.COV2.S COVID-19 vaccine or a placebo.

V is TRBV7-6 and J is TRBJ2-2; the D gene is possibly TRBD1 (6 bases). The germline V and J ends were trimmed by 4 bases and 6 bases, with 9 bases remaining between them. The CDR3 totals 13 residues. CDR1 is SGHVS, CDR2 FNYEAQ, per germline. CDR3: CASSSWTAGELFF. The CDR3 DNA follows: TGTGCCAGCAGCTCCTGGACAGCCGGGGAGCTGTTTTTT. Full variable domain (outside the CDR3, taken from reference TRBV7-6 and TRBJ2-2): GAGVSQSPRYKVTKRGQDVALRCDPISGHVSLYWYRQALGQGPEFLTYFNYEAQQDKSGLPNDRFSAERPEGSISTLTIQRTEQRDSAMYRCASSSWTAGELFFGEGSRLTVL.

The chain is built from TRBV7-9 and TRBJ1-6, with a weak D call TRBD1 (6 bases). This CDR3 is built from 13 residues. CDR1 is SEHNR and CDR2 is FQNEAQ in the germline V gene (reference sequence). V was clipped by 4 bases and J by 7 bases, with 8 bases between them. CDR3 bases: TGTGCCAGCAGCTCAACAGGGAATTCACCCCTCCACTTT. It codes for CASSSTGNSPLHF.

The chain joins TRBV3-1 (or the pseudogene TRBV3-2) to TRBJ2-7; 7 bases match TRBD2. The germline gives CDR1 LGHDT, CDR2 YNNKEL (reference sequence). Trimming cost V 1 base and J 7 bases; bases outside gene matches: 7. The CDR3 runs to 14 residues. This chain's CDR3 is CASSQVAGEEEQYF. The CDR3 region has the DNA TGTGCCAGCAGCCAAGTGGCGGGAGAGGAAGAGCAGTACTTC.

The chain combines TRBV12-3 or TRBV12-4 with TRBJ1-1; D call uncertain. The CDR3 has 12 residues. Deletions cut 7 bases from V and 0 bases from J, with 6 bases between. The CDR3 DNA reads TGTGCCAGCACTCAGATGAACACTGAAGCTTTCTTT. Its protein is CASTQMNTEAFF.

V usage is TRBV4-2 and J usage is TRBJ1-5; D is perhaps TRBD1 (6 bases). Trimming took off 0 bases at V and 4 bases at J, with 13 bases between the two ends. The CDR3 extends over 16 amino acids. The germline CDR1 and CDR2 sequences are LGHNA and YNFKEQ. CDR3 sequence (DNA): TGTGCCAGCAGCCAAGAATCTCACAGGGAAAATCAGCCCCAGCATTTT. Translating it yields CASSQESHRENQPQHF.

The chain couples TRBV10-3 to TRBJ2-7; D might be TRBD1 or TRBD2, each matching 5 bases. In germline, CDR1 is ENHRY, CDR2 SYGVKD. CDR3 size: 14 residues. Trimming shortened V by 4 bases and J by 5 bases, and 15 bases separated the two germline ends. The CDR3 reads CAISVVRGLDEQYF. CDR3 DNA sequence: TGTGCCATCAGTGTCGTGAGGGGCCTAGACGAGCAGTACTTC.